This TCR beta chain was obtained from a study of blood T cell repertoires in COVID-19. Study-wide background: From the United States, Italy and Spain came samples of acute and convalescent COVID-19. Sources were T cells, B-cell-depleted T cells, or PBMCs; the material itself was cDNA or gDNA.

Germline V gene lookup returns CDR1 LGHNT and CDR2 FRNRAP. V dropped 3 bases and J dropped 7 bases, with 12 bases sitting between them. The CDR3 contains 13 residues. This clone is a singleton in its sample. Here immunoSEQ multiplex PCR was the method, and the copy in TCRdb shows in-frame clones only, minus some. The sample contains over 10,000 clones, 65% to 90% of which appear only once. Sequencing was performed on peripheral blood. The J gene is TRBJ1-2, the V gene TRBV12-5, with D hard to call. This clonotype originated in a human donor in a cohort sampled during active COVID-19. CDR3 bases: TGTGCTAGTGGTTTAACCCAGAACGCTGGCTACACCTTC. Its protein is CASGLTQNAGYTF.